This T cell receptor beta chain was obtained from a study of cytomegalovirus exposure and HLA in healthy donors. Method: immunoSEQ multiplex PCR; TCRdb's copy keeps in-frame clones and lacks some. This sample has some 190,000 clones, with 86% found just once. The source material was PBMCs. The sequence was obtained from a woman aged 18-29 years in good health and CMV-seronegative.

The CDR3 loop is CASSLTTGNTEAFF. CDR3 nucleotides: TGTGCCAGCAGCCTGACGACAGGGAACACTGAAGCTTTCTTT. The chain couples TRBV7-9 to TRBJ1-1; perhaps TRBD1 as D (6 bases). Trimming shortened V by 5 bases and J by 1 base, and 11 bases separated the two germline ends. The CDR3 contains 14 residues. The V gene's germline CDR1 is SEHNR and CDR2 FQNEAQ (reference sequence).